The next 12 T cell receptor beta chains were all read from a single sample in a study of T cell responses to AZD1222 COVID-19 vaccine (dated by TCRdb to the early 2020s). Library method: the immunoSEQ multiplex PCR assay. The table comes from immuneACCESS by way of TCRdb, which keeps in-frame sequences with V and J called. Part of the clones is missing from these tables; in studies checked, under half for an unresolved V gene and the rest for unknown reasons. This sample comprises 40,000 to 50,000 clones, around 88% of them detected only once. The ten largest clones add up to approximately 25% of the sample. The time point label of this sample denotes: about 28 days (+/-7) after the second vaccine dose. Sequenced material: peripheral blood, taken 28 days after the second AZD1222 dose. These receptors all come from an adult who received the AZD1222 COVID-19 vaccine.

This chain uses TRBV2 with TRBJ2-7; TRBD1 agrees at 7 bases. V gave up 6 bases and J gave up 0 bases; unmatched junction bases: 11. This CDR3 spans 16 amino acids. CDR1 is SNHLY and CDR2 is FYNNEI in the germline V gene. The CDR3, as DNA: TGTGCCAGCAGCGGGTTAGGGACAGAGAGCTCCTACGAGCAGTACTTC. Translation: CASSGLGTESSYEQYF.

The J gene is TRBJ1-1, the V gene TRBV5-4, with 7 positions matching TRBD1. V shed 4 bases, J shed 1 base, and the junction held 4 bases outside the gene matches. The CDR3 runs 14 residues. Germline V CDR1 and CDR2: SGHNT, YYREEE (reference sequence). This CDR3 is CASSRDSSNTEAFF. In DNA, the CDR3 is TGTGCCAGCAGCCGGGACAGTTCGAACACTGAAGCTTTCTTT.

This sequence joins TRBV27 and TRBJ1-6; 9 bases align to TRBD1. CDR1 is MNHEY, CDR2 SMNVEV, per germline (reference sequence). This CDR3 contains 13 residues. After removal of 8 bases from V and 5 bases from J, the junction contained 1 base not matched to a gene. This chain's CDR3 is CASRDRDNSPLHF. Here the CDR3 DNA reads TGTGCCAGCCGGGACAGGGATAATTCACCCCTCCACTTT.

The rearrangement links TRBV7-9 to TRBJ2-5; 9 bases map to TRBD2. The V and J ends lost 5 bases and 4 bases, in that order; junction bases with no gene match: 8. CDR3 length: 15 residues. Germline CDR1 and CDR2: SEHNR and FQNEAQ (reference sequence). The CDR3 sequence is CASSQTLAGVETQYF. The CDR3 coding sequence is TGTGCCAGCAGCCAAACCTTAGCGGGAGTAGAGACCCAGTACTTC.

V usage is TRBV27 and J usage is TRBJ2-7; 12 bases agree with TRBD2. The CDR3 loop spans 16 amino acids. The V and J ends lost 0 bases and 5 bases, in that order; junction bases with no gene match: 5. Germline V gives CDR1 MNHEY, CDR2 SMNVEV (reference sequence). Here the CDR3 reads CASSLSGLAGGHEQYF. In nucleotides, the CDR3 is TGTGCCAGCAGTTTATCCGGCCTAGCGGGAGGGCACGAGCAGTACTTC.

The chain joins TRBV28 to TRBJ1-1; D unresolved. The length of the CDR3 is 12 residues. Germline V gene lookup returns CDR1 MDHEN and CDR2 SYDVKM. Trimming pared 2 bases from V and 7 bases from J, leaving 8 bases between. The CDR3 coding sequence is TGTGCCAGCAGTTTACCGGAAGTTGAAGCTTTCTTT. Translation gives CASSLPEVEAFF.

The CDR3 DNA sequence: TGTGCAAGTCGCTTAGCCCCCGGGACAGGAGGCTACGAGCAGTACTTC. Protein product: CASRLAPGTGGYEQYF. V and J are TRBV12-2 and TRBJ2-7; the DNA was not compared with TRBD1, the D call given in the table. TRBV12-2 is a pseudogene locus. The CDR3 has 16 residues.

This CDR3 reads CASLGGQVNSPLHF. The CDR3 DNA reads as TGTGCCAGCCTTGGAGGGCAGGTGAATTCACCCCTCCACTTT. V gene TRBV28 combines with J gene TRBJ1-6; D is uncertain. Trimming left V 8 bases short and J 7 bases short, with 15 bases between. There are 14 residues in the CDR3. Germline V gives CDR1 MDHEN, CDR2 SYDVKM.

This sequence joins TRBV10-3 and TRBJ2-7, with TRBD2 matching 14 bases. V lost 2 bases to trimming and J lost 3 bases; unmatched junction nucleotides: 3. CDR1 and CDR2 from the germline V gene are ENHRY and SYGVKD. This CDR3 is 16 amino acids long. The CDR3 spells CAISEGGLAGDYEQYF. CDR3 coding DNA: TGTGCCATCAGTGAGGGGGGACTAGCGGGAGACTACGAGCAGTACTTC.

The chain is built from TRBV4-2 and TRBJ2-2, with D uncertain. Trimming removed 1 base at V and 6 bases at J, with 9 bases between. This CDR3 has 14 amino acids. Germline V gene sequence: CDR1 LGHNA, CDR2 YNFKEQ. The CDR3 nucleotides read TGTGCCAGCAGCCAAGTTGGGCTTGCCGGGGAGCTGTTTTTT. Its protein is CASSQVGLAGELFF.

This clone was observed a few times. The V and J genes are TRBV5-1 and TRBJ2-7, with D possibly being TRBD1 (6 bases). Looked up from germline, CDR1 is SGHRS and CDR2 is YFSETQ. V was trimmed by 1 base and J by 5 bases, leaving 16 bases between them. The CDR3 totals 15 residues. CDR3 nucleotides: TGCGCCAGCAGCTTGTTAACAGGGAGTCCCCACGAGCAGTACTTC. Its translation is CASSLLTGSPHEQYF. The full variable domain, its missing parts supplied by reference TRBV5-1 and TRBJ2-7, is KAGVTQTPRYLIKTRGQQVTLSCSPISGHRSVSWYQQTPGQGLQFLFEYFSETQRNKGNFPGRFSGRQFSNSRSEMNVSTLELGDSALYLCASSLLTGSPHEQYFGPGTRLTVT.

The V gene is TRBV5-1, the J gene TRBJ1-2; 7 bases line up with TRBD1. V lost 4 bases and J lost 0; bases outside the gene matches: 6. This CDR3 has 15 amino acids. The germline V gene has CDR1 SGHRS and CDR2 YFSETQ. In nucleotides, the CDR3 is TGCGCCAGCAGCCCTGGGACAGAGACTAACTATGGCTACACCTTC. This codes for CASSPGTETNYGYTF.